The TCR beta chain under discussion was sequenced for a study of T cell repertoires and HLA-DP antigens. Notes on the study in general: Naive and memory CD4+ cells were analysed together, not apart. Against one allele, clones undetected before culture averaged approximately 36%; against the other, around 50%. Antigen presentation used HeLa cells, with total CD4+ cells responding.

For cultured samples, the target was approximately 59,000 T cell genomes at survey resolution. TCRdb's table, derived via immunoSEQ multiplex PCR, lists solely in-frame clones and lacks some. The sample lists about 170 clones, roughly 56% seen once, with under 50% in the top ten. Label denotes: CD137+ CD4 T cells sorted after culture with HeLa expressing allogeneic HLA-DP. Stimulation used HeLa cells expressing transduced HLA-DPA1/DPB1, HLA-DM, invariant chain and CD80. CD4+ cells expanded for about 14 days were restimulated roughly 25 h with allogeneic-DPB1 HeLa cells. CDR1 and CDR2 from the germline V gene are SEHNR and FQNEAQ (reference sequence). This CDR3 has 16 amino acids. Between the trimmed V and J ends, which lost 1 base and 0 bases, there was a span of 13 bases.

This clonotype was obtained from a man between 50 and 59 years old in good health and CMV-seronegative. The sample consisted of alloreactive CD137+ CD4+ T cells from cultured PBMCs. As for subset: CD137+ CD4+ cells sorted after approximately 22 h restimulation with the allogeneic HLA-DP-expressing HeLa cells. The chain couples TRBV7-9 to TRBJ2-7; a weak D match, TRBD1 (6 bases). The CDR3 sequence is CASSLVRGSFSYEQYF. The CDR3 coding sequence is TGTGCCAGCAGCTTAGTCAGGGGAAGTTTCTCCTACGAGCAGTACTTC.